This is a list of T cell receptor beta chains from one sample in a study of blood T cells in healthy people across ages. TCRdb ran MiXCR on the 5' RACE reads and lists one entry per CDR3 protein. The table includes more than 1,400,000 distinct CDR3 sequences, around 39% detected once. Sequenced: blood. The origin of the receptors is a young woman in good health. Both conserved end residues are part of each CDR3. D genes are given only for firm matches. Only part of the rows carry a size: once, few, many, or a class if the clone is expanded.

clone size	V gene	J gene	D gene	CDR3 DNA	CDR3 protein
once	TRBV30	TRBJ2-6	.	TGTGCCTGGATAGACAGGCGGCGCGGGGCCAACGTCCTGACTTTC	CAWIDRRRGANVLTF
once	TRBV30	TRBJ2-5	.	TGTGCCTGGAGTGTACCCAACCAAGAGACCCAGTACTTC	CAWSVPNQETQYF
few	TRBV6-5	TRBJ1-2	.	TGTGCCAGCATGGGACGGAACTATGGCTACACCTTC	CASMGRNYGYTF
.	TRBV20-1	TRBJ1-4	.	TGCAGTGCTAGTATTCCTTATGGCGAAAAACTGTTTTTT	CSASIPYGEKLFF
.	TRBV24-1	TRBJ2-7	TRBD2	TGTGCCACCAGTGAGGCGGGAGGAGGTCACAATGAGCAGTACTTC	CATSEAGGGHNEQYF
.	TRBV18	TRBJ2-5	TRBD2	TGTGCCAGCTCACCAAAGACTAGCGGGGGCGGAGAGACCCAGTACTTC	CASSPKTSGGGETQYF
.	TRBV20-1	TRBJ1-1	.	TGCAGTGCTAGTCTCGGACAAATGAACACTGAAGCTTTCTTT	CSASLGQMNTEAFF
.	TRBV2	TRBJ2-7	.	TGTGCCAGCAGTGAGCGGCCAGGGTACGAGCAGTACTTC	CASSERPGYEQYF
few	TRBV5-1	TRBJ2-4	.	TGCGCCAGCAGCTTGGAGGCCGGGGCGGTAGGAAACATTCAGTACTTC	CASSLEAGAVGNIQYF
.	TRBV7-3	TRBJ2-1	.	TGTGCCAGCAGCTTAATCTCTTCCAATGAGCAGTTCTTC	CASSLISSNEQFF
few	TRBV7-2	TRBJ2-2	TRBD2	TGTGCCAGCAGCAAGACCCTAACGGGACTAGCGGGAACCGGGGAGCTGTTTTTT	CASSKTLTGLAGTGELFF
medium-sized	TRBV5-1	TRBJ2-1	TRBD1	TGCGCCAGCAGCTCTTCAGGGGGCTACAATGAGCAGTTCTTC	CASSSSGGYNEQFF
.	TRBV5-4	TRBJ2-4	TRBD1	TGTGCCAGCAGCTCGAGTCCCCCGGGACAGGGTGGGAACATTCAGTACTTC	CASSSSPPGQGGNIQYF
once	TRBV6-2/TRBV6-3	TRBJ2-1	.	TGTGCCGGCATGAAGAGCTCCTACAATGAGCAGTTCTTC	CAGMKSSYNEQFF
.	TRBV7-2	TRBJ2-7	.	TGTGCCAGCAGCTTAGCTAGCGGTTTTTCGTCAGACCCGCTCCTGAGGTACGAGCAGTACTTC	CASSLASGFSSDPLLRYEQYF
.	TRBV29-1	TRBJ2-7	.	TGCAGCGTTGAAGTCGTGAACGAGCAGTACTTC	CSVEVVNEQYF
.	TRBV9	TRBJ2-7	.	TGTGCCAGCAGCGTTGGAGGGTTAGGCGAGCAGTACTTC	CASSVGGLGEQYF
few	TRBV19	TRBJ2-6	.	TGTGCCAGTAGCTATGAGTCTGGGGCCAACGTCCTGACTTTC	CASSYESGANVLTF
.	TRBV7-9	TRBJ2-3	.	TGTGCCAGCAGCACGAGAAGGGGTCGTGGGGCGCAGTATTTT	CASSTRRGRGAQYF
.	TRBV5-8	TRBJ2-1	.	TGTGCCAGCAGCTTCGCGGAGGTGTTCTTC	CASSFAEVFF
.	TRBV6-6	TRBJ2-3	.	TGTGCCAGCAGTTACTCGATAGATACGCAGTATTTT	CASSYSIDTQYF
.	TRBV3-1	TRBJ2-3	.	TGTGCCAGCAGCCAAGACCCGGTTAGCGCCAGCACAGATACGCAGTATTTT	CASSQDPVSASTDTQYF
.	TRBV9	TRBJ2-1	TRBD2	TGTGCCAGCAGCGCACGTAGCGGGGGGGCTTTCAATGAGCAGTTCTTC	CASSARSGGAFNEQFF
few	TRBV12-3/TRBV12-4	TRBJ2-7	TRBD2	TGTGCCAGCAGTCCATTCGGGACTAGCGGAACCTACGAGCAGTACTTC	CASSPFGTSGTYEQYF
.	TRBV27	TRBJ1-2	.	TGTGCCAGCAGTCCCGGGACTCTCGGGGGCTACACCTTC	CASSPGTLGGYTF
.	TRBV11-2	TRBJ2-7	.	TGTGCCAGCACCGCTGGATCGGGAGTCGGGTACAATGAGCAGTACTTC	CASTAGSGVGYNEQYF
.	TRBV2	TRBJ2-1	.	TGTGCCAGCAGGGAAAGACTGGCTACGAACAATGAGCAGTTCTTC	CASRERLATNNEQFF
once	TRBV20-1	TRBJ2-1	TRBD2	TGCAGTGCTAGATCCAACAACCTGGGAGGGGTGGGCAATGAGCAGTTCTTC	CSARSNNLGGVGNEQFF
.	TRBV24-1	TRBJ2-7	TRBD2	TGTGCCACCAGTGATCCGACTAGCGGGAGTTACGAGCAGTACTTC	CATSDPTSGSYEQYF
.	TRBV6-1	TRBJ1-2	.	TGTGCCAGCAGTGACAGGGCTGGGCGGAGTGGCTACACCTTC	CASSDRAGRSGYTF
.	TRBV10-3	TRBJ1-3	.	TGTGCCATCAGTGATACAGGGATTGGAGGAAACACCATATATTTT	CAISDTGIGGNTIYF
.	TRBV12-3/TRBV12-4	TRBJ2-7	TRBD1	TGTGCCAGCAGTTTAAGGCCCGGGACAGCCCCTGGCTACGAGCAGTACTTC	CASSLRPGTAPGYEQYF
once	TRBV12-3/TRBV12-4	TRBJ1-5	.	TGTGCCAGCGCCAAAGGGGCTCAGCCCCAGCATTTT	CASAKGAQPQHF
few	TRBV29-1	TRBJ1-4	TRBD1	TGCAGCGTTGCGAAGGGACAGGTAGTGGAGGCTAATGAAAAACTGTTTTTT	CSVAKGQVVEANEKLFF
.	TRBV6-5	TRBJ1-1	.	TGTGCCAGCAGTTACTCGGACAGCCGGCCTATGAACACTGAAGCTTTCTTT	CASSYSDSRPMNTEAFF
.	TRBV21-1	TRBJ2-7	.	TGTGCCAGCATGCCGGGACACCTCTACGAGCAGTACTTC	CASMPGHLYEQYF
few	TRBV6-4	TRBJ2-3	TRBD2	TGTGCCAGCAGCGGGACTAGCGGGAGTGCTACGCAGTATTTT	CASSGTSGSATQYF
.	TRBV12-3/TRBV12-4	TRBJ2-7	.	TGTGCCAGCAGCGCCAGTCGGGTCCCTATGCATGAGCAGTACTTC	CASSASRVPMHEQYF
.	TRBV7-9	TRBJ2-1	.	TGTGCCAGCAGCGTAAACCCCTTTGGGGCCGGGGCCAATGAGCAGTTCTTC	CASSVNPFGAGANEQFF
.	TRBV12-3/TRBV12-4	TRBJ2-7	.	TGTGCCAGCAGTTTCGTTGGACAGCAAAACTCCTACGAGCAGTACTTC	CASSFVGQQNSYEQYF
many	TRBV5-1	TRBJ2-7	.	TGTGCCAGCAGCCCGGACGGCTCCTACGAGCAGTACTTC	CASSPDGSYEQYF
few	TRBV4-1	TRBJ2-5	.	TGCGCCAGCAGCCTAGCGGCTGGGAACTATGAGCAGTACTTC	CASSLAAGNYEQYF